Each of the 10 T cell receptor beta chains below was sequenced from the same sample in a study of blood T cell repertoires in COVID-19. Here immunoSEQ multiplex PCR was the method, and the copy in TCRdb shows in-frame clones only, minus some. In the table there are more than 20,000 clones, 75% to 90% of which are singletons. The source material was peripheral blood. The receptors shown here come from a human donor in a cohort sampled during active COVID-19.

This clone has just a few counts. V usage is TRBV28 and J usage is TRBJ2-7, with 8 positions matching TRBD1. CDR3 length: 15 amino acids. The germline V gene has CDR1 MDHEN and CDR2 SYDVKM. V shed 1 base, J shed 4 bases, and the junction held 6 bases outside the gene matches. Here the CDR3 reads CASSLSSQGAYEQYF. The CDR3 DNA reads as TGTGCCAGCAGTTTATCGTCCCAGGGGGCATACGAGCAGTACTTC.

The genes are TRBV6-1 and TRBJ1-1, with 7 bases fitting TRBD1. Germline assignment: CDR1 MNHNS and CDR2 SASEGT. J gave up 11 bases and V 1 base, and 4 bases lay outside the gene matches. This CDR3 comprises 12 residues. The CDR3 region has the DNA TGTGCCAGCAGTGAAGAAGACAGGGTGGCTTTCTTT. Protein: CASSEEDRVAFF.

V usage is TRBV27 and J usage is TRBJ2-1, with TRBD2 identical over 7 bases. CDR1 is MNHEY and CDR2 is SMNVEV in the germline V gene (reference sequence). Trimming took 6 bases from V and 3 from J; bases not matched to a gene: 5. This CDR3 is built from 14 residues. The CDR3 DNA reads as TGTGCCAGCAGGGTCGGGAGGAACTACAATGAGCAGTTCTTC. It specifies CASRVGRNYNEQFF.

This chain connects TRBV25-1 to TRBJ1-3, with D tentatively TRBD1 (6 bases). CDR1 is MGHDK, CDR2 SYGVNS, per germline. The V end was cut by 3 bases, the J end by 0 bases, with 9 bases between. CDR3 size: 15 residues. The CDR3 bases are TGTGCCAGCAGTGACCGGGGGGCCTCTGGAAACACCATATATTTT. The encoded protein is CASSDRGASGNTIYF.

The chain combines TRBV5-4 with TRBJ1-1; D is undetermined. Germline assignment: CDR1 SGHNT and CDR2 YYREEE (reference sequence). This CDR3 contains 13 residues. The V gene lost 1 base and the J gene lost 0 bases, with 4 bases spanning the gap. CDR3: CASSLYLNTEAFF. CDR3 nucleotide sequence: TGTGCCAGCAGCTTGTACTTGAACACTGAAGCTTTCTTT.

The chain couples TRBV1 to TRBJ2-3; the DNA was not compared with TRBD2, the D call given in the table. TRBV1 corresponds to a pseudogene. The CDR3 length is 21 residues. Here the CDR3 DNA reads TGCACCAGCAGCCAAGATGACGGGACTAGTCAACCTACAATGAGCACAGATACGCAGTATTTT. This encodes CTSSQDDGTSQPTMSTDTQYF.

The rearrangement links TRBV5-8 to TRBJ2-7; D is perhaps TRBD2 (6 bases). The germline gives CDR1 SGHTS, CDR2 YDEGEE. V was clipped by 4 bases and J by 0 bases, with 20 bases between them. CDR3 length: 17 residues. Written as DNA, the CDR3 is TGTGCCAGCAGCCTGGACCATCTAGCGAAGAGCTCCTACGAGCAGTACTTC. Amino acids: CASSLDHLAKSSYEQYF.

This chain joins TRBV28 and TRBJ1-1, with D possibly matching TRBD1 (6 bases). Trimming removed 6 bases from V and 4 bases from J, with 18 bases in between. The CDR3 is 15 amino acids. Germline assignment: CDR1 MDHEN and CDR2 SYDVKM. In DNA form, the CDR3 reads TGTGCCAGCAGGTCAGGGGAATCGGGTGGCACTGAAGCTTTCTTT. It yields the protein CASRSGESGGTEAFF.

This clone was seen only a few times. The chain is built from TRBV4-1 and TRBJ1-1; 8 bases map to TRBD1. CDR3 length: 16 residues. CDR1 and CDR2 (germline): MGHRA, YSYEKL. Trimming cost V 0 bases and J 5 bases; bases outside gene matches: 8. For the CDR3, the DNA is TGCGCCAGCAGCCAAGAAGACACAGGGGGTTCGACTGAAGCTTTCTTT. As protein: CASSQEDTGGSTEAFF.

The rearrangement uses TRBV7-2 and TRBJ2-7; D perhaps matches TRBD1 (5 bases). The CDR3 consists of 12 residues. Germline V lookup: CDR1 SGHTA, CDR2 FQGNSA. Trimming left V 5 bases short and J 3 bases short, with 8 bases between. The CDR3 protein is CASSMDNYEQYF. DNA of the CDR3: TGTGCCAGCAGCATGGACAACTACGAGCAGTACTTC.